This T cell receptor (beta chain) was obtained from a study of tumor-infiltrating lymphocytes in oesophageal squamous cell carcinoma. CDR1 MNHEY and CDR2 SVGAGI come from the germline V gene. The CDR3 has 13 residues. TCRdb re-analysed the PCR reads in MiXCR, keeping a single row per CDR3 protein. The table lists about 17,000 distinct CDR3 sequences, 35% to 45% of them singletons. Note on this clonotype: Mismatch with germline at one junction end may stem from a read error.

Sequences were obtained from normal esophageal tissue next to the tumor. The TCR was taken from a female donor with esophageal squamous cell carcinoma. This chain links TRBV6-5 with TRBJ1-6; D uncertain. CDR3 DNA: TGTGCCAGCCAATCTAATACACCTTACGAGCAGTACTTT. It translates to CASQSNTPYEQYF.